The entry that follows covers one T cell receptor beta chain sequence. The entry originates in a study of CD8+CD57+ T cells in acquired aplastic anemia. This CDR3 has 13 amino acids. Germline V gene data show CDR1 as SNHLY and CDR2 as FYNNEI. Trimming shortened V by 3 bases and J by 2 bases, and 7 bases separated the two germline ends. CDR3 and TCR beta VDJ profiling relied on genomic DNA as the template. TCRdb reanalysed the reads using MiXCR and keeps one entry per CDR3 protein. The sample carries fewer than 200,000 distinct CDR3 sequences, about 64% recorded once. The clonotype originates from a human donor in good health. The gene calls are TRBV2 and TRBJ1-1; unclear D gene. Sequencing was done on a sample of sorted CD4+, CD8+, or CD8+CD57+ T cells (not recorded which) from PBMCs. Here the CDR3 reads CASSDPENTEAFF. The CDR3 region has the DNA TGTGCCAGCAGTGATCCGGAAAACACTGAAGCTTTCTTT.